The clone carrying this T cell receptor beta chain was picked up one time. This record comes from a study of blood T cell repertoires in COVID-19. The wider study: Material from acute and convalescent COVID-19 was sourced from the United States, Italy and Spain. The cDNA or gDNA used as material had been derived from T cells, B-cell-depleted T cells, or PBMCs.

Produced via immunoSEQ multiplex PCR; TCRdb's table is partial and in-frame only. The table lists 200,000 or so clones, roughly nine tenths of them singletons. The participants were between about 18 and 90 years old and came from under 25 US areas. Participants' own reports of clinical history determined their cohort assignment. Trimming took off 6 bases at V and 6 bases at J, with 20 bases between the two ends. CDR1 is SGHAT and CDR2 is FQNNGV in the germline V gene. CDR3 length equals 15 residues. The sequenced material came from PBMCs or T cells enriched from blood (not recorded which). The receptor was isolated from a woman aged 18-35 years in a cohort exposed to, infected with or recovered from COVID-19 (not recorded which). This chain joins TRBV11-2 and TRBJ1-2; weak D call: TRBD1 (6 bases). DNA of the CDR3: TGTGCCAGCAGGGCGAGTACTAGGGGGTCTGATGGCTACACCTTC. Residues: CASRASTRGSDGYTF.